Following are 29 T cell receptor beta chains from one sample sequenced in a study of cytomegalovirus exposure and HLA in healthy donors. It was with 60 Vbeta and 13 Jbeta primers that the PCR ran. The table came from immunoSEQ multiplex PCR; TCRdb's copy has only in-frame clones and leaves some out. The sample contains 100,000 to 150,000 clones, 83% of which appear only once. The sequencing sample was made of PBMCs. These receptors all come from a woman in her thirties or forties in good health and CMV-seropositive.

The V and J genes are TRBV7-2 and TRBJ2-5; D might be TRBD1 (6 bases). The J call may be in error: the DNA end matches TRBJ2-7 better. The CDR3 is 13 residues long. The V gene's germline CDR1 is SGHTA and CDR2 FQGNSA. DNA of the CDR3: TGTGCCAGCAGCTTAAACAGGGATTACGAGCAGTACTTC. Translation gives CASSLNRDYEQYF.

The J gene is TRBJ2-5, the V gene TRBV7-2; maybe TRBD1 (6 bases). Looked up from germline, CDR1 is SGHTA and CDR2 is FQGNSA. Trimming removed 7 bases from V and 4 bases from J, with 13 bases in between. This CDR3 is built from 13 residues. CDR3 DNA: TGTGCCAGCAAAAAGGGGGTAGGAGAGACCCAGTACTTC. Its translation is CASKKGVGETQYF.

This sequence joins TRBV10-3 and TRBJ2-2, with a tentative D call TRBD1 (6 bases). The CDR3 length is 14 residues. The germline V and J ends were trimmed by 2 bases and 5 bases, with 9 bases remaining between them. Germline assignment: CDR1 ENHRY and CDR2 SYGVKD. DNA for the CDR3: TGTGCCATCAGTGAGACAGGGCGGACCGGGGAGCTGTTTTTT. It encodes CAISETGRTGELFF.

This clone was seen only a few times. The chain's CDR3 is CASSSPSGRANEQFF. DNA of the CDR3: TGTGCCAGCAGTTCTCCTAGCGGGAGGGCCAATGAGCAGTTCTTC. V is TRBV6-5 and J is TRBJ2-1; 12 positions match TRBD2. Germline CDR1 and CDR2: MNHEY and SVGAGI. CDR3 length: 15 amino acids. V was pared by 4 bases and J by 6 bases, with 4 bases of the junction left unmatched.

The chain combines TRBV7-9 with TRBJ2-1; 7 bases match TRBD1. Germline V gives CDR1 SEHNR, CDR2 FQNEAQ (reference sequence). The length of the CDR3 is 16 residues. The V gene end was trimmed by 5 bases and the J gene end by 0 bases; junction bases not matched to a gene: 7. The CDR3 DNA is TGTGCCAGCAGCACCAAGACAGGGAGCTCCTACAATGAGCAGTTCTTC. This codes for CASSTKTGSSYNEQFF.

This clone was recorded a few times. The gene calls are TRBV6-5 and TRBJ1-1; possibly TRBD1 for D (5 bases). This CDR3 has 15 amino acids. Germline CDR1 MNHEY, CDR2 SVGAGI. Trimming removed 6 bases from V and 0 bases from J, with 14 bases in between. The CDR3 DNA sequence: TGTGCCAGCAGGACAACCAGGGTCGTGAACACTGAAGCTTTCTTT. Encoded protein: CASRTTRVVNTEAFF.

CDR3 residues: CASTENRGRTDTQYF. CDR3 bases: TGTGCCAGTACCGAAAACAGGGGACGCACAGATACGCAGTATTTT. This rearrangement joins TRBV19 to TRBJ2-3, with 7 bases that match TRBD1. Unmatched junction bases numbered 8, after V lost 7 bases and J lost 1 base. There are 15 residues in the CDR3. Germline V gives CDR1 LNHDA, CDR2 SQIVND (reference sequence).

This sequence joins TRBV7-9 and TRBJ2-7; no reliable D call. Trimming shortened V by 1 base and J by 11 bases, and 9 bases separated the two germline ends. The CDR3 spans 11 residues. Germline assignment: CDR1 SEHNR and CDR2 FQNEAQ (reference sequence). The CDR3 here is CASSLGEVEYF. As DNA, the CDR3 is TGTGCCAGCAGCTTAGGTGAGGTCGAGTACTTC.

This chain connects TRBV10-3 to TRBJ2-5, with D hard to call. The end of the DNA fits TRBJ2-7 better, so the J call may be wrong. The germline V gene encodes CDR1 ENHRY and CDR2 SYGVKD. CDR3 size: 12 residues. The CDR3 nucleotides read TGTGCCATCAGGACAAATCTCTACGAGCAGTACTTC. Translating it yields CAIRTNLYEQYF.

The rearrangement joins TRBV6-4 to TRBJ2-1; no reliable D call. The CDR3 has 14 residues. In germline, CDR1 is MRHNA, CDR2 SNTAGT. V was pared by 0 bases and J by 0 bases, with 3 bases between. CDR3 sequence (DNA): TGTGCCAGCAGTGACTCCGGCTCCTACAATGAGCAGTTCTTC. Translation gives CASSDSGSYNEQFF.

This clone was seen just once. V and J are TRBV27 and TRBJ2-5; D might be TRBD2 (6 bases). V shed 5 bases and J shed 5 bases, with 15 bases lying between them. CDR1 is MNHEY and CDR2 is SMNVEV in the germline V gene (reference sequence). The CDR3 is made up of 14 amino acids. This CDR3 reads CASSPGGGRETQYF. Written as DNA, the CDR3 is TGTGCCAGCAGTCCTGGCGGAGGGAGGGAGACCCAGTACTTC.

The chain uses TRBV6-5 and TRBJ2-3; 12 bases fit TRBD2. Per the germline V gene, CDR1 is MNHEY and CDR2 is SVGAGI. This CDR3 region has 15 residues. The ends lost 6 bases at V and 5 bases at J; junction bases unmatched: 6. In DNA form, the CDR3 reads TGTGCCAGCAGATTTCTAGCGGGAGGGAGAGATACGCAGTATTTT. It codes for CASRFLAGGRDTQYF.

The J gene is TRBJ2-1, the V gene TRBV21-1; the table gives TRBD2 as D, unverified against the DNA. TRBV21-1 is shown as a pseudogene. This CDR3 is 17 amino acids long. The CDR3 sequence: CASSKVRLAGNYNEQFF. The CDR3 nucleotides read TGTGCCAGCAGCAAAGTGAGACTAGCGGGGAATTACAATGAGCAGTTCTTC.

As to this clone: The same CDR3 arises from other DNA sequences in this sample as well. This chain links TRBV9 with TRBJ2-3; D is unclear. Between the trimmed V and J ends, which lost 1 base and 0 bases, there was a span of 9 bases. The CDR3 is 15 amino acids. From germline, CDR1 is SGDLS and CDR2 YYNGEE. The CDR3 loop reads CASSVTSGSTDTQYF. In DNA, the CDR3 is TGTGCCAGCAGCGTAACCTCCGGTAGCACAGATACGCAGTATTTT.

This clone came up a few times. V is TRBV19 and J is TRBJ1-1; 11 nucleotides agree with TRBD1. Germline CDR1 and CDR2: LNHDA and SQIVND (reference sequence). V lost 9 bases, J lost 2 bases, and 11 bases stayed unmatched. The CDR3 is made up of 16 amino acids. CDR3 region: CASRGGTGGKNTEAFF. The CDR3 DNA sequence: TGTGCCAGCCGAGGAGGGACAGGGGGAAAAAACACTGAAGCTTTCTTT.

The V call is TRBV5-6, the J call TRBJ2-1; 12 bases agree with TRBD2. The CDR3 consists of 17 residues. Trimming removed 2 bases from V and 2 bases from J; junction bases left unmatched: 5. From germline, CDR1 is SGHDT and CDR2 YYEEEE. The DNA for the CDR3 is TGTGCCAGCAGCTTACTAGCGGGAGGTTCCCCCTACAATGAGCAGTTCTTC. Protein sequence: CASSLLAGGSPYNEQFF.

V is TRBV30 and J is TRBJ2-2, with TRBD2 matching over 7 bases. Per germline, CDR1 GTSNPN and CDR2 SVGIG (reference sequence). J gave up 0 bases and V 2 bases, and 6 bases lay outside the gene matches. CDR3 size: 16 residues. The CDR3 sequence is CAWSPLAGANTGELFF. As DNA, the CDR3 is TGTGCCTGGAGTCCCCTGGCGGGAGCGAACACCGGGGAGCTGTTTTTT. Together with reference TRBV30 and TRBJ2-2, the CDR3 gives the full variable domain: SQTIHQWPATLVQPVGSPLSLECTVEGTSNPNLYWYRQAAGRGLQLLFYSVGIGQISSEVPQNLSASRPQDRQFILSSKKLLLSDSGFYLCAWSPLAGANTGELFFGEGSRLTVL.

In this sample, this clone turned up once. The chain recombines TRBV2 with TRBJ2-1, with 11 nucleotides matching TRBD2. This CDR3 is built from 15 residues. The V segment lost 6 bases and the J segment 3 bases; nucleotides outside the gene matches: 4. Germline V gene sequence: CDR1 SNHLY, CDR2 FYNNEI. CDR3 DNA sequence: TGTGCCAGCAGCGGACTAGCGGGTCTCTACAATGAGCAGTTCTTC. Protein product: CASSGLAGLYNEQFF.

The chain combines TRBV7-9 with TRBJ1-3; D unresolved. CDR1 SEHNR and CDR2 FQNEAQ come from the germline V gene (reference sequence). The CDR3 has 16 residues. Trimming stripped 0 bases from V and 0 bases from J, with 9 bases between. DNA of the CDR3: TGTGCCAGCAGCTTAGCGGGCCAGATCTCTGGAAACACCATATATTTT. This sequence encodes CASSLAGQISGNTIYF. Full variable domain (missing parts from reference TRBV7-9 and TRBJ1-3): DTGVSQNPRHKITKRGQNVTFRCDPISEHNRLYWYRQTLGQGPEFLTYFQNEAQLEKSRLLSDRFSAERPKGSFSTLEIQRTEQGDSAMYLCASSLAGQISGNTIYFGEGSWLTVV.

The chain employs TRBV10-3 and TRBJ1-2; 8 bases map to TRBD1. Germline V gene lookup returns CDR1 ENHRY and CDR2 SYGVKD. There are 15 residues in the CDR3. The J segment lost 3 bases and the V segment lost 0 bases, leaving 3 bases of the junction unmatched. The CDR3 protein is CAISESSTGDYGYTF. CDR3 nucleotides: TGTGCCATCAGTGAGTCGTCGACAGGGGACTATGGCTACACCTTC.

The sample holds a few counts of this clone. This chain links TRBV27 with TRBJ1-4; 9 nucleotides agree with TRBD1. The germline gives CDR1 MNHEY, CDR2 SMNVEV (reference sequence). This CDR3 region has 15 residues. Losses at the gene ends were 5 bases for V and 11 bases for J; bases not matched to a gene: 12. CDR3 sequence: CASSATRTGVGKLFF. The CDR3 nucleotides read TGTGCCAGCAGTGCAACCCGGACAGGGGTTGGGAAACTGTTTTTT.

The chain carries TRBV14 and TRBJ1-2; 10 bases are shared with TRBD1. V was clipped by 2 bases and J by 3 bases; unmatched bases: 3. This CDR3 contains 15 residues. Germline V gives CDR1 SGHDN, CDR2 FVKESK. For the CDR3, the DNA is TGTGCCAGCAGCCAAACGGGACAGGGGTACTATGGCTACACCTTC. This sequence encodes CASSQTGQGYYGYTF.

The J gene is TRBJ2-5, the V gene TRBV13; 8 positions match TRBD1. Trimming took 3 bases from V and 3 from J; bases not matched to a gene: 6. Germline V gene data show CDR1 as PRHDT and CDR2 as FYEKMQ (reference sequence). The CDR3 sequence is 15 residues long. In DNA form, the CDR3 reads TGTGCCAGCAGCTTCCTAGTGACAGGGGAAGAGACCCAGTACTTC. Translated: CASSFLVTGEETQYF.

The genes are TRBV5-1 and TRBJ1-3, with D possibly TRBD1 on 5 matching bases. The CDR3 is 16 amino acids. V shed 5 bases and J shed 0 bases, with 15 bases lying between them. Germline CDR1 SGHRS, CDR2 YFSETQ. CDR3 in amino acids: CASREKDTSSGNTIYF. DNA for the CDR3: TGCGCCAGCAGGGAGAAGGACACAAGCTCTGGAAACACCATATATTTT.

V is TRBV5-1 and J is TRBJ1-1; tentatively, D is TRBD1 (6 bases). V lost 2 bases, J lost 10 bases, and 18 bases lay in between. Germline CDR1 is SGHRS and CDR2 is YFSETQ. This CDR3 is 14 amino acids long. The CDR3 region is CASSFTSPGAGAFF. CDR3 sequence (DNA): TGCGCCAGCAGCTTCACCTCCCCAGGGGCAGGAGCTTTCTTT.

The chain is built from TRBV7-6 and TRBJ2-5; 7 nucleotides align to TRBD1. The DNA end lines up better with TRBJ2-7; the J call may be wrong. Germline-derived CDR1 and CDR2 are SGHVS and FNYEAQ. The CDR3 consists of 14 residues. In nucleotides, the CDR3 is TGTGCCAGCAGCACTGGGACAGTCTCCTACGAGCAGTACTTC. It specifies CASSTGTVSYEQYF.

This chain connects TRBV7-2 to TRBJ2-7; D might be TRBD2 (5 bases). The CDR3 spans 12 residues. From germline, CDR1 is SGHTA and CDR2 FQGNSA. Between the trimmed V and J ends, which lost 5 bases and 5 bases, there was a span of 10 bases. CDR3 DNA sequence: TGTGCCAGCAGCCCTCGAGCGGACGAGCAGTACTTC. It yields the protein CASSPRADEQYF.

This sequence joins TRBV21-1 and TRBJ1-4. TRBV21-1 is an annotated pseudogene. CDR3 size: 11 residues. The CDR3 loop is CASYLFEKLFF. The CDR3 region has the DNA TGTGCCAGCTATCTCTTTGAAAAACTGTTTTTT.

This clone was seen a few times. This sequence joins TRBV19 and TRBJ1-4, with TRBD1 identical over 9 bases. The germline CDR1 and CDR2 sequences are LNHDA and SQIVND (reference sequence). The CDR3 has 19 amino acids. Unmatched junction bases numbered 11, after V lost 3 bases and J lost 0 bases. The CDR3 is CASSISGTGSTSTNEKLFF. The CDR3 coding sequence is TGTGCCAGTAGTATCTCCGGGACAGGGTCGACTTCAACTAATGAAAAACTGTTTTTT. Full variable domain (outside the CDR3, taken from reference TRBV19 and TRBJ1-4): DGGITQSPKYLFRKEGQNVTLSCEQNLNHDAMYWYRQDPGQGLRLIYYSQIVNDFQKGDIAEGYSVSREKKESFPLTVTSAQKNPTAFYLCASSISGTGSTSTNEKLFFGSGTQLSVL.